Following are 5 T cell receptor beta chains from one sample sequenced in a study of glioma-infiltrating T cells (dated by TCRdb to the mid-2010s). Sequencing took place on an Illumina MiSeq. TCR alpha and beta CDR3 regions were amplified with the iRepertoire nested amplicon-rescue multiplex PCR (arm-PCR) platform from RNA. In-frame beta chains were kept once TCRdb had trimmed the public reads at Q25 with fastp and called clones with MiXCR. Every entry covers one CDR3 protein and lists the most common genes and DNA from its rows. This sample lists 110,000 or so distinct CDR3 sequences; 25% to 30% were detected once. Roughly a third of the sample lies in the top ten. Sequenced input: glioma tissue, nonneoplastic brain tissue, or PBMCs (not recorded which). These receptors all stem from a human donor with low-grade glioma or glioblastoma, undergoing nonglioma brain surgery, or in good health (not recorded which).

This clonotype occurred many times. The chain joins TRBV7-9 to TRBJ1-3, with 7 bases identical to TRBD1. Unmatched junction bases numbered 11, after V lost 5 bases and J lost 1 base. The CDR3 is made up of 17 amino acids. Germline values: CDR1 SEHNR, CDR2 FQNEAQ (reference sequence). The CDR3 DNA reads TGTGCCAGCAGCCCACCATGGGGGACAGTGTCTGGAAACACCATATATTTT. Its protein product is CASSPPWGTVSGNTIYF.

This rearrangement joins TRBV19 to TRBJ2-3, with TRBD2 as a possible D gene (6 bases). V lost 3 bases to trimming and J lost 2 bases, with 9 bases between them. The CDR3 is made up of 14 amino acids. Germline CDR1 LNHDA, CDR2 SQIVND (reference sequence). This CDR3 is CASSMGGITDTQYF. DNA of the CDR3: TGTGCCAGTAGTATGGGCGGGATCACAGATACGCAGTATTTT. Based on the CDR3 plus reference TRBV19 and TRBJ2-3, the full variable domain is DGGITQSPKYLFRKEGQNVTLSCEQNLNHDAMYWYRQDPGQGLRLIYYSQIVNDFQKGDIAEGYSVSREKKESFPLTVTSAQKNPTAFYLCASSMGGITDTQYFGPGTRLTVL.

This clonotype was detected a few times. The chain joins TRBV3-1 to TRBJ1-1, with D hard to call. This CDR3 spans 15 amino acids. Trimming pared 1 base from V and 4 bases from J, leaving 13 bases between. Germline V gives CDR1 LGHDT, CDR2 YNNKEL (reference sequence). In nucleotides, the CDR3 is TGTGCCAGCAGCCAAGTGGCGGGATCGGGCACTGAAGCTTTCTTT. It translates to CASSQVAGSGTEAFF.

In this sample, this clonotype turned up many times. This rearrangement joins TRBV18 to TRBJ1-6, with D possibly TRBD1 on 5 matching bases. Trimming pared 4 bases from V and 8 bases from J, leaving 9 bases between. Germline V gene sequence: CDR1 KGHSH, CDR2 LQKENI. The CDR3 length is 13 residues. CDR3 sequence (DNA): TGTGCCAGCTCACAACGGGACGATTCACCCCTCCACTTT. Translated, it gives CASSQRDDSPLHF. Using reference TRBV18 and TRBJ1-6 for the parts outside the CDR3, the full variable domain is NAGVMQNPRHLVRRRGQEARLRCSPMKGHSHVYWYRQLPEEGLKFMVYLQKENIIDESGMPKERFSAEFPKEGPSILRIQQVVRGDSAAYFCASSQRDDSPLHFGNGTRLTVT.

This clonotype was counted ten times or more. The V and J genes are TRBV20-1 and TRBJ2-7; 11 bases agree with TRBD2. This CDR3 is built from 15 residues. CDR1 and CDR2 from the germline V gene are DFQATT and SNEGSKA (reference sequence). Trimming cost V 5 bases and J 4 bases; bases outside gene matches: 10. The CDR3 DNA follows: TGCAGTGCTGAGACGACTAGCGGGAAATTATACGAGCAGTACTTC. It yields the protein CSAETTSGKLYEQYF.